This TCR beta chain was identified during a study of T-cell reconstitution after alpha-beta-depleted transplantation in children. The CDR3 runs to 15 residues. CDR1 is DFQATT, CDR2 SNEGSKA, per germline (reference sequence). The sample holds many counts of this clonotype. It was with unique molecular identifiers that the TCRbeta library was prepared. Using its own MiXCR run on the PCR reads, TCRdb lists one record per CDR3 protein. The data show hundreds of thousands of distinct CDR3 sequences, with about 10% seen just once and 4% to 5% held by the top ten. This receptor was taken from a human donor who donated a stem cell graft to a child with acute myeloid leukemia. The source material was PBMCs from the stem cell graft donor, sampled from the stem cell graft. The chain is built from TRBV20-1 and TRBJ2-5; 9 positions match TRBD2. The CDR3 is CSGVAGGLLEETQYF. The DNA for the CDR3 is TGCAGCGGGGTGGCGGGAGGGCTGTTAGAAGAGACCCAGTACTTC.